This T cell receptor (beta chain) was found in a study of cytomegalovirus exposure and HLA in healthy donors. Study-level points and caveats: Equally common other TCR beta chains were less clonally expanded than HLA-associated ones, a later analysis found. TCR beta V segments were, for the most part, productive about 87% or about 30% of the time in an earlier analysis. CMV antigen specificity of three CMV-associated chains was confirmed in vitro. Accurate prediction of most subjects' HLA-A and HLA-B alleles from TCR beta sequences was reported.

60 Vbeta and 13 Jbeta primers were used in PCR. Profiled with immunoSEQ multiplex PCR; TCRdb holds only in-frame clones, not every one. The table shows 180,000 or so clones, with roughly four fifths occurring only once. In the case of this clone: Antigen specificity is unknown.

The clonotype comes from a boy under 10 years old in good health and CMV-seronegative. Sequences were obtained from PBMCs.

CDR3 DNA sequence: TGTGCCAGCAGTTTATATCGCCCGGAGAGGTTTTACGAGCAGTACTTC. This encodes CASSLYRPERFYEQYF. This chain links TRBV27 with TRBJ2-7; D is ambiguous. Germline values: CDR1 MNHEY, CDR2 SMNVEV (reference sequence). V dropped 1 base and J dropped 4 bases, with 17 bases sitting between them. The CDR3 has 16 amino acids.